The clone carrying this T cell receptor beta chain was counted ten times or more. The antigen is undetermined. This entry belongs to a study of T cell repertoires in cytomegalovirus infection. Study-wide background: Through public TCR beta signatures, both CMV infection and matching HLA type were indicated.

Study-wide results and caveats: Public TCR beta family frequency separated CMV-and-HLA carriers, including in an independent cohort. HLA-C-restricted CMV-specific TCR beta clonotypes were dominant in the ex vivo response.

TCRdb called the reads again in MiXCR, with one record for every CDR3 protein. The data contain under 250,000 distinct CDR3 sequences, roughly an eighth of them singletons. V lost 5 bases and J lost 3; bases outside the gene matches: 6. The CDR3 contains 15 residues. The origin of this receptor is a human donor in good health (CMV status not recorded). Some clones in this sample may be carry-over from other donors' samples. The chain employs TRBV12-3 or TRBV12-4 and TRBJ1-4, with 7 bases fitting TRBD1. Sequenced material: PBMCs. CDR3 sequence (DNA): TGTGCCAGCAGTCCTCAGGGGGGATCTAATGAAAAACTGTTTTTT. This codes for CASSPQGGSNEKLFF.